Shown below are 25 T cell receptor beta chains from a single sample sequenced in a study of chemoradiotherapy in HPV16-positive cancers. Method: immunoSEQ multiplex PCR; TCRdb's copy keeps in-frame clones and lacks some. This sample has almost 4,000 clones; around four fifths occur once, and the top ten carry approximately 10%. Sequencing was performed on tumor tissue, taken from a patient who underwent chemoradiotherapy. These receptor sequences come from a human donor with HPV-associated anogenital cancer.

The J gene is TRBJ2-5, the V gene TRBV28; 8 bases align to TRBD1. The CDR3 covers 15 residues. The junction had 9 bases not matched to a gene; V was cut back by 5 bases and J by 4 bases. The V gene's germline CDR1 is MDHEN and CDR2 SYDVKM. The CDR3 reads CASSHSQGAGETQYF. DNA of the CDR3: TGTGCCAGCAGTCATTCCCAGGGGGCCGGAGAGACCCAGTACTTC.

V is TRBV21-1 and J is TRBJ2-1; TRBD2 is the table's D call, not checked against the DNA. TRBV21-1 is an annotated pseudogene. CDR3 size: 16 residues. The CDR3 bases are TGTGCCAGCAGTATTCTGGTAGCCCATTCCGACAATGAGCAGTTCTTC. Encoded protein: CASSILVAHSDNEQFF.

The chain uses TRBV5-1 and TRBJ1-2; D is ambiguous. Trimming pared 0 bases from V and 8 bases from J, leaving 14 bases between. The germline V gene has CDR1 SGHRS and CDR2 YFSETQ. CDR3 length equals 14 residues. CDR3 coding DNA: TGCGCCAGCAGCTTGGAGGGAAACTCGGGGGGCTACACCTTC. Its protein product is CASSLEGNSGGYTF.

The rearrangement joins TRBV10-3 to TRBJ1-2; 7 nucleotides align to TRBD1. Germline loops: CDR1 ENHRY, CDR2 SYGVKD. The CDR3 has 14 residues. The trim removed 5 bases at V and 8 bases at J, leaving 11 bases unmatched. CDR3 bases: TGTGCCATCAGTTACAGGGGAAAGGGGAAGGGCTACACCTTC. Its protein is CAISYRGKGKGYTF.

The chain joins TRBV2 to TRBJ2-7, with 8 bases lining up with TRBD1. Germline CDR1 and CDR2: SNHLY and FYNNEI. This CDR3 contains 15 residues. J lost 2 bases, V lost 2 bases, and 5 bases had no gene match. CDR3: CASSEIGQGPYEQYF. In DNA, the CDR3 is TGTGCCAGCAGTGAAATCGGACAGGGACCCTACGAGCAGTACTTC.

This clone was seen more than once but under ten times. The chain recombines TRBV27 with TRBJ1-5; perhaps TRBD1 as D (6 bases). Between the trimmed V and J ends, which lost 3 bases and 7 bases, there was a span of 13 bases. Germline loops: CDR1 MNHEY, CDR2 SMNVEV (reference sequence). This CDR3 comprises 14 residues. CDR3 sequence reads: CASSFGQSHQPQHF. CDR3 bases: TGTGCCAGCAGTTTCGGACAGAGTCACCAGCCCCAGCATTTT.

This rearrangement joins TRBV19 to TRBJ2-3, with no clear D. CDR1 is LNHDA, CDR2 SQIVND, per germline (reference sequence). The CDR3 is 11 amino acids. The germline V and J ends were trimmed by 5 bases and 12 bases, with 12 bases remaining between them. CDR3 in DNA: TGTGCCAGTAGTCTTATGGGGTTTCAGTATTTT. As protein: CASSLMGFQYF.

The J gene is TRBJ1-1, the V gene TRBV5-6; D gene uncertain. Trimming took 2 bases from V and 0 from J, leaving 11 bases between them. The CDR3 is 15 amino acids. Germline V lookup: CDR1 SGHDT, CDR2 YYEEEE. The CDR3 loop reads CASSFRFLMNTEAFF. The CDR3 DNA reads TGTGCCAGCAGCTTCCGTTTCCTGATGAACACTGAAGCTTTCTTT. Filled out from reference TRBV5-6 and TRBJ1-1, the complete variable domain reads DAGVTQSPTHLIKTRGQQVTLRCSPKSGHDTVSWYQQALGQGPQFIFQYYEEEERQRGNFPDRFSGHQFPNYSSELNVNALLLGDSALYLCASSFRFLMNTEAFFGQGTRLTVV.

The CDR3 DNA is TGTGCCAGCCTAAGGTGGGGGCGCGAGGGAAACACCATATATTTT. Translating it yields CASLRWGREGNTIYF. The V and J genes are TRBV28 and TRBJ1-3; D possibly corresponds to TRBD1 (6 bases). V was shortened by 8 bases and J by 4 bases, with 18 bases between the two germline ends. Germline loops: CDR1 MDHEN, CDR2 SYDVKM. This CDR3 is 15 amino acids long.

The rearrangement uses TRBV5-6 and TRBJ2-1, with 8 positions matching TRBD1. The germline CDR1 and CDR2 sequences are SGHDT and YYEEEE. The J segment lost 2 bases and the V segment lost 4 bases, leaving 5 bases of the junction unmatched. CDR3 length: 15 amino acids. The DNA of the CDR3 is TGTGCCAGCAGCGTGGCAGGGGGCCCCTACAATGAGCAGTTCTTC. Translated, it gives CASSVAGGPYNEQFF.

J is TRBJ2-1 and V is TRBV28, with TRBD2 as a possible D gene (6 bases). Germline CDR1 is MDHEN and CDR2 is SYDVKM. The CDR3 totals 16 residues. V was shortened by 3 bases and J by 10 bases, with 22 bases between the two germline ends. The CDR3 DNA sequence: TGTGCCAGCAGTTTTTCCCAGGGCGCGGGGCCAGTGGAGCAGTTCTTC. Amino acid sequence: CASSFSQGAGPVEQFF.

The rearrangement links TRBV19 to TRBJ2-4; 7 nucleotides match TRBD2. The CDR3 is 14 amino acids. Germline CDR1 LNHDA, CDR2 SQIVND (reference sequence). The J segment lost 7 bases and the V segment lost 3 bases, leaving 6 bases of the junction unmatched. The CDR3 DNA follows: TGTGCCAGTAGTATCCGCGGGAGCGGGAACATTCAGTACTTC. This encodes CASSIRGSGNIQYF.

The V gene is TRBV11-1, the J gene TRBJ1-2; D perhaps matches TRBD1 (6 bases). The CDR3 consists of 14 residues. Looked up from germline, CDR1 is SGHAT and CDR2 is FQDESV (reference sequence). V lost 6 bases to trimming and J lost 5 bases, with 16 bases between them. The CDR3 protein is CASSQGQPTYGYTF. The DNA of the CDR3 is TGTGCCAGCAGTCAAGGACAGCCAACATATGGCTACACCTTC.

CDR3 in amino acids: CASSVNKETQYF. Here the CDR3 DNA reads TGTGCCAGCAGCGTCAATAAAGAGACCCAGTACTTC. This chain uses TRBV7-9 with TRBJ2-5; D unresolved. Germline CDR1 is SEHNR and CDR2 is FQNEAQ (reference sequence). CDR3 length: 12 amino acids. With 5 bases removed from V and 3 bases from J, the gap between germline ends came to 7 bases.

DNA for the CDR3: TGTGCCAGCAGTTCCTGGGGACCGAGCACAGATACGCAGTATTTT. The encoded protein is CASSSWGPSTDTQYF. The chain is built from TRBV7-8 and TRBJ2-3; D may correspond to TRBD1 or TRBD2 (5 bases each). Per germline, CDR1 SGHVS and CDR2 FQNEAQ. This CDR3 has 15 residues. V dropped 6 bases and J dropped 0 bases, with 13 bases sitting between them.

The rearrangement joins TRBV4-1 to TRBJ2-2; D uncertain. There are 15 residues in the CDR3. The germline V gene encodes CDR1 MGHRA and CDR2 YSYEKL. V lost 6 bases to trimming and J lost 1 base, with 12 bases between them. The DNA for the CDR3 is TGCGCCAGCAGGAATGGTTTTCAGAACACCGGGGAGCTGTTTTTT. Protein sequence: CASRNGFQNTGELFF.

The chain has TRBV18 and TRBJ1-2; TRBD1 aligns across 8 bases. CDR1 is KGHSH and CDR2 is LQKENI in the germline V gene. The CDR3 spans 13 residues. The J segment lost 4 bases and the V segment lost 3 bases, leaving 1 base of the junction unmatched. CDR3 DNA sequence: TGTGCCAGCTCACCGACAGGGGTCTATGGCTACACCTTC. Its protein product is CASSPTGVYGYTF. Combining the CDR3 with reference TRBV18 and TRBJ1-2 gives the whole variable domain NAGVMQNPRHLVRRRGQEARLRCSPMKGHSHVYWYRQLPEEGLKFMVYLQKENIIDESGMPKERFSAEFPKEGPSILRIQQVVRGDSAAYFCASSPTGVYGYTFGSGTRLTVV.

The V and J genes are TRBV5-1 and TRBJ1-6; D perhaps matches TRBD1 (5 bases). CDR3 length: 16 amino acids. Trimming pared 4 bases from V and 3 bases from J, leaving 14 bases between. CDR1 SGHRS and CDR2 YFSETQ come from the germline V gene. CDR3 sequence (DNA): TGCGCCAGCAGCGCCACCTGGGGGGTCTATAATTCACCCCTCCACTTT. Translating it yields CASSATWGVYNSPLHF.

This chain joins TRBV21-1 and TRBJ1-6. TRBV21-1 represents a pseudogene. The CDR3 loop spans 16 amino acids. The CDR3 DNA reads TGTGCCAGCAGCACAAACCCTGGGGAGGGCCATTCACCCCTCCACTTT. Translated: CASSTNPGEGHSPLHF.

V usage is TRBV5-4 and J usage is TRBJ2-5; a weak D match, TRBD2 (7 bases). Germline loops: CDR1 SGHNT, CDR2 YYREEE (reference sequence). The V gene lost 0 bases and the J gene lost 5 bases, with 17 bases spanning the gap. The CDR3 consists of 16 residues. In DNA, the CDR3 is TGTGCCAGCAGCTTGGAGGGCTCGGGGGGCTATGAGACCCAGTACTTC. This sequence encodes CASSLEGSGGYETQYF.

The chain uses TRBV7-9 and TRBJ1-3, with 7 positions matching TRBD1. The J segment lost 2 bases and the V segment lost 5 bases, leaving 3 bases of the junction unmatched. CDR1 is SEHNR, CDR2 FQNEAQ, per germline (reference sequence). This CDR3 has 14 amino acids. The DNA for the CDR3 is TGTGCCAGCAGCACAGGGGATACTGGAAACACCATATATTTT. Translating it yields CASSTGDTGNTIYF.

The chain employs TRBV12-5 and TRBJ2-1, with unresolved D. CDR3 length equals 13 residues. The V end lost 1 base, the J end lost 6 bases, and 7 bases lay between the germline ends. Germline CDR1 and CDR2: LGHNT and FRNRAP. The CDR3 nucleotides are TGTGCTAGTGGTTTGGACCTCCTCAATGAGCAGTTCTTC. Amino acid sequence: CASGLDLLNEQFF. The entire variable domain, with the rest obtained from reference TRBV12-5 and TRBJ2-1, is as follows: DARVTQTPRHKVTEMGQEVTMRCQPILGHNTVFWYRQTMMQGLELLAYFRNRAPLDDSGMPKDRFSAEMPDATLATLKIQPSEPRDSAVYFCASGLDLLNEQFFGPGTRLTVL.

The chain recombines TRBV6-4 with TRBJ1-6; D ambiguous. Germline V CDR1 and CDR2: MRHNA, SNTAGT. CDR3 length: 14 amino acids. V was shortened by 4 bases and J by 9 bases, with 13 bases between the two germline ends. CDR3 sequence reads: CASSAATSGSPLHF. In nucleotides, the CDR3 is TGTGCCAGCAGTGCAGCTACCTCTGGTTCACCCCTCCACTTT.

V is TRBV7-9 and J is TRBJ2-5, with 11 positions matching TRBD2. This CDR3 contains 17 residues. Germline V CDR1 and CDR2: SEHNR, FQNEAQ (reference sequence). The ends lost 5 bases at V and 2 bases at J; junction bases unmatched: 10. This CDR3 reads CASSRPTSGSYQETQYF. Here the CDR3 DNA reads TGTGCCAGCAGCCGTCCCACTAGCGGGAGTTATCAAGAGACCCAGTACTTC.

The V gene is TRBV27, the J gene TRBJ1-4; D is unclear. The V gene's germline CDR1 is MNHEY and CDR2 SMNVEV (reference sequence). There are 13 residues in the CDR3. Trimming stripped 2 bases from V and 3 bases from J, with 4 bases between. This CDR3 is CASSLGPNEKLFF. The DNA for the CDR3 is TGTGCCAGCAGTTTAGGCCCTAATGAAAAACTGTTTTTT.